The source of this T cell receptor (beta chain) is a study of vaccination effects on CD4 cells after COVID-19. Trimming removed 3 bases at V and 7 bases at J, with 0 bases between. CDR3 length: 10 residues. Sequenced by immunoSEQ multiplex PCR; TCRdb stores in-frame clones only, minus some. The sample has 29,000 or so clones, 74% seen once. Concerning this clone: The antigen is not known.

Antigen-specific CD4+ T cell clonotypes were called by their expansion after viral peptide-pool culture in ViraFEST. It was after nine to eleven days of culture that CD4+ T cells were isolated. Participants completed two doses of the BNT162b2 or mRNA-1273 vaccine. Nucleocapsid antibodies stayed negative before and after vaccination, showing no earlier SARS-CoV-2 infection. The receptor was isolated from a human donor who received a COVID-19 vaccine. V usage is TRBV12-3 or TRBV12-4 and J usage is TRBJ2-2; no firm D call. Source: CD4+ T cells from PBMCs cultured with HCoV-OC43 spike peptides, taken after COVID-19 vaccination. Subset denoted: HCoV-OC43 spike overlapping peptide pool stimulation. The chain's CDR3 is CASSFGELFF. The CDR3 DNA reads as TGTGCCAGCAGTTTCGGGGAGCTGTTTTTT.